A single sample is the source of the 14 T cell receptor beta chains below, sequenced in a study of quantifying T cell responses using KT2 cells. Study-wide background: TCR alpha and beta constant-region primers primed reverse transcription of RNA.

A single-stranded UMI oligo with SP2 sequence was ligated to cDNA 3' ends. The first PCR ran roughly 4 cycles with an equimolar RC1.1 and RC1.2 beta primer mix. From the UMI-ligation and nested PCR reads, TCRdb called clonotypes with MiXCR, one entry per CDR3 protein. The table lists tens of thousands of distinct CDR3 sequences, 6% to 8% of them singletons. The sequenced material came from PBMCs spiked with cells of the T cell clone KT2. The receptors derive from a human donor.

This clonotype was recorded many times. The J gene is TRBJ1-1, the V gene TRBV7-2, with D hard to call. Germline CDR1 SGHTA, CDR2 FQGNSA. Trimming left V 4 bases short and J 3 bases short, with 12 bases between. The CDR3 is 14 residues long. The CDR3 nucleotides are TGTGCCAGCAGCTCCTCGAGGGCTGACACTGAAGCTTTCTTT. Encoded protein: CASSSSRADTEAFF.

In this sample, this clonotype turned up a few times. One base away lies a much larger clone, so this may be a sequencing read error. V and J are TRBV2 and TRBJ1-5; possible D gene TRBD1, 5 bases. The CDR3 totals 15 residues. Germline loops: CDR1 SNHLY, CDR2 FYNNEI. The CDR3 loop reads CASSEIQGNNQPQNF. CDR3 nucleotide sequence: TGTGCCAGCAGTGAAATTCAGGGCAACAATCAGCCCCAGAATTTT.

This chain uses TRBV20-1 with TRBJ2-7; 8 nucleotides line up with TRBD2. The V gene's germline CDR1 is DFQATT and CDR2 SNEGSKA (reference sequence). The CDR3 has 14 amino acids. Unmatched junction bases numbered 8, after V lost 5 bases and J lost 2 bases. The DNA of the CDR3 is TGCAGTGCTTTCTCCGGGACTAGTACCTACGAGCAGTACTTC. This codes for CSAFSGTSTYEQYF.

This clonotype was detected ten times or more. This chain connects TRBV12-3 or TRBV12-4 to TRBJ2-3; D remains ambiguous. V shed 6 bases and J shed 1 base, with 8 bases lying between them. CDR3 size: 13 residues. The CDR3 nucleotides read TGTGCCAGCAGCCACGTCGGCACAGATACGCAGTATTTT. This encodes CASSHVGTDTQYF.

The genes are TRBV20-1 and TRBJ2-7; 7 bases are a match to TRBD2. The CDR3 totals 14 residues. The trim removed 6 bases at V and 5 bases at J, leaving 13 bases unmatched. The germline V gene encodes CDR1 DFQATT and CDR2 SNEGSKA (reference sequence). CDR3 loop: CSAPKAGETDEQYF. In DNA, the CDR3 is TGCAGTGCGCCCAAGGCGGGAGAAACCGACGAGCAGTACTTC.

This clonotype has ten or more counts. The V call is TRBV11-3, the J call TRBJ2-7; 14 bases line up with TRBD2. V dropped 5 bases and J dropped 2; count of bases not matched to a gene: 5. Germline loops: CDR1 SGHNT, CDR2 YENEEA. This CDR3 spans 16 amino acids. CDR3 bases: TGTGCCAGCAGCCCACCGGGACTAGCGGGAGCCTACGAGCAGTACTTC. As protein: CASSPPGLAGAYEQYF.

The chain combines TRBV6-1 with TRBJ2-6, with D possibly matching TRBD2 (5 bases). Trimming took off 0 bases at V and 3 bases at J, with 9 bases between the two ends. The germline CDR1 and CDR2 sequences are MNHNS and SASEGT. The CDR3 loop spans 16 amino acids. CDR3 coding DNA: TGTGCCAGCAGTGAAGCCGGAGGCGGTGGGGCCAACGTCCTGACTTTC. Translated: CASSEAGGGGANVLTF.

This clonotype was counted at least ten times. V usage is TRBV28 and J usage is TRBJ1-5; 9 bases agree with TRBD1. The CDR3 consists of 13 residues. The germline gives CDR1 MDHEN, CDR2 SYDVKM. V lost 7 bases and J lost 4; bases outside the gene matches: 2. Written as DNA, the CDR3 is TGTGCCAGCACCGGGACAGGGAATCAGCCCCAGCATTTT. Translation gives CASTGTGNQPQHF.

This chain connects TRBV18 to TRBJ1-3; no reliable D call. The CDR3 is 16 amino acids. The V end lost 1 base, the J end lost 0 bases, and 10 bases lay between the germline ends. Germline V gene data show CDR1 as KGHSH and CDR2 as LQKENI. The CDR3 DNA follows: TGTGCCAGCTCACCACGTCCAGGCAACTCTGGAAACACCATATATTTT. Residues: CASSPRPGNSGNTIYF.

A few counts support this clonotype. The rearrangement joins TRBV7-2 to TRBJ2-3; 7 bases map to TRBD1. The CDR3 spans 14 residues. With V trimmed by 5 bases and J by 4 bases, 6 bases remained unmatched. CDR1 and CDR2 (germline): SGHTA, FQGNSA. CDR3 sequence reads: CASSPDRVPDTQYF. CDR3 in DNA: TGTGCCAGCAGCCCAGACAGGGTCCCAGATACGCAGTATTTT.

Worth noting for this clonotype: The CDR3 ends on some other residue instead of the conserved phenylalanine or tryptophan, so this is likely a read error. V gene TRBV7-2 combines with J gene TRBJ2-3; no reliable D call. V was clipped by 8 bases and J by 2 bases, with 11 bases between them. The CDR3 length is 13 residues. Germline CDR1 reads SGHTA; CDR2 reads FQGNSA. This CDR3 reads CASLERPTDTQYS. The DNA for the CDR3 is TGTGCCAGCCTGGAGAGGCCCACAGATACGCAGTATTCT.

This clonotype appeared many times. V is TRBV4-1 and J is TRBJ1-1; 10 nucleotides agree with TRBD1. The germline CDR1 and CDR2 sequences are MGHRA and YSYEKL. There are 18 residues in the CDR3. V gave up 1 base and J gave up 0 bases; unmatched junction bases: 8. CDR3 DNA: TGCGCCAGCAGCCAAGCGCCGGGACAGGGGCCTTTGAACACTGAAGCTTTCTTT. It specifies CASSQAPGQGPLNTEAFF.

In this sample, this clonotype turned up many times. The chain is built from TRBV20-1 and TRBJ2-1, with a tentative D call TRBD1 (5 bases). V was trimmed by 6 bases and J by 2 bases, leaving 11 bases between them. CDR1 DFQATT and CDR2 SNEGSKA come from the germline V gene (reference sequence). The CDR3 runs 13 residues. CDR3 residues: CSALTGTYNEQFF. For the CDR3, the DNA is TGCAGTGCACTAACAGGTACCTACAATGAGCAGTTCTTC.

There are many counts of this clonotype. The J gene is TRBJ1-1, the V gene TRBV6-5; no clear D. Germline CDR1 is MNHEY and CDR2 is SVGAGI. Trimming removed 0 bases at V and 1 base at J, with 9 bases between. This CDR3 is 15 amino acids long. The CDR3 here is CASSYSRRQNTEAFF. CDR3 sequence (DNA): TGTGCCAGCAGTTACTCAAGGCGACAGAACACTGAAGCTTTCTTT.